The 21 T cell receptor beta chains presented below share a single source sample, sequenced in a study of cytomegalovirus exposure and HLA in healthy donors. In the PCR, 60 Vbeta and 13 Jbeta primers were used. Method: immunoSEQ multiplex PCR; TCRdb's copy keeps in-frame clones and lacks some. The sample includes approximately 110,000 clones, about three quarters of them seen just once. Material for sequencing was PBMCs. The origin of the receptors is a woman in her twenties or thirties in good health and CMV-seronegative.

The CDR3: CASSVGSTDNQPQHF. CDR3 nucleotide sequence: TGTGCCAGCAGCGTAGGTTCAACAGACAATCAGCCCCAGCATTTT. V is TRBV9 and J is TRBJ1-5, with unresolved D. CDR3 length equals 15 residues. The ends were cut back, 0 bases at V and 3 bases at J, with 10 bases in the middle. CDR1 is SGDLS, CDR2 YYNGEE, per germline. The entire variable domain, with the rest obtained from reference TRBV9 and TRBJ1-5, is as follows: DSGVTQTPKHLITATGQRVTLRCSPRSGDLSVYWYQQSLDQGLQFLIQYYNGEERAKGNILERFSAQQFPDLHSELNLSSLELGDSALYFCASSVGSTDNQPQHFGDGTRLSIL.

V usage is TRBV2 and J usage is TRBJ2-5; 7 nucleotides align to TRBD1. With V trimmed by 5 bases and J by 2 bases, 2 bases remained unmatched. Germline V gene sequence: CDR1 SNHLY, CDR2 FYNNEI. The CDR3 sequence is 13 residues long. Here the CDR3 DNA reads TGTGCCAGCAGTAGGGACAGACAAGAGACCCAGTACTTC. Its translation: CASSRDRQETQYF.

The V call is TRBV10-3, the J call TRBJ1-1; D is ambiguous. This CDR3 region has 14 residues. The germline V gene has CDR1 ENHRY and CDR2 SYGVKD. Trimming removed 0 bases from V and 4 bases from J, with 9 bases in between. Here the CDR3 DNA reads TGTGCCATCAGTGAGTCGGACCTAGCCACTGAAGCTTTCTTT. As protein: CAISESDLATEAFF.

The chain is built from TRBV19 and TRBJ2-5, with TRBD1 matching over 8 bases. V was clipped by 5 bases and J by 5 bases; unmatched bases: 10. Germline CDR1 LNHDA, CDR2 SQIVND (reference sequence). The CDR3 extends over 15 amino acids. The CDR3 nucleotides are TGTGCCAGTAGTTTCGGCTCGACAGGGGAGGAGACCCAGTACTTC. The encoded protein is CASSFGSTGEETQYF.

This chain connects TRBV6-5 to TRBJ1-2, with 11 bases fitting TRBD1. Germline-derived CDR1 and CDR2 are MNHEY and SVGAGI. V was clipped by 10 bases and J by 6 bases; unmatched bases: 7. The CDR3 sequence is 13 residues long. The CDR3 bases are TGTGCCAACAGCGGGACAGGGGGAAATGGCTACACCTTC. Translation: CANSGTGGNGYTF.

This chain links TRBV9 with TRBJ2-7; 7 bases map to TRBD2. With 0 bases clipped from V and 3 bases from J, the junction kept 6 bases outside the gene matches. Germline V gene data show CDR1 as SGDLS and CDR2 as YYNGEE. CDR3 size: 15 residues. The DNA of the CDR3 is TGTGCCAGCAGCGTAGATTGGGGGGGAAACTACGAGCAGTACTTC. Translating gives CASSVDWGGNYEQYF.

This clone was detected once. The V call is TRBV18, the J call TRBJ1-2; maybe TRBD1 (6 bases). The length of the CDR3 is 13 residues. Trimming removed 2 bases from V and 7 bases from J, with 11 bases in between. CDR1 is KGHSH and CDR2 is LQKENI in the germline V gene. CDR3 sequence: CASSPGGGPGYTF. The CDR3 DNA reads TGTGCCAGCTCACCAGGGGGGGGGCCTGGCTACACCTTC.

The rearrangement uses TRBV5-4 and TRBJ1-2; TRBD1 matches at 7 bases. Germline lookup yields CDR1 SGHNT and CDR2 YYREEE (reference sequence). There are 16 residues in the CDR3. With V trimmed by 5 bases and J by 7 bases, 17 bases remained unmatched. CDR3 in amino acids: CASRYGQALKMAGYTF. The CDR3 DNA sequence: TGTGCCAGCAGATACGGACAGGCCCTTAAGATGGCTGGCTACACCTTC. The variable domain in full, with the rest retrieved from reference TRBV5-4 and TRBJ1-2, is ETGVTQSPTHLIKTRGQQVTLRCSSQSGHNTVSWYQQALGQGPQFIFQYYREEENGRGNFPPRFSGLQFPNYSSELNVNALELDDSALYLCASRYGQALKMAGYTFGSGTRLTVV.

The chain links TRBV7-2 to TRBJ1-2, with D unclear. The germline gives CDR1 SGHTA, CDR2 FQGNSA. The length of the CDR3 is 13 residues. The ends were cut back, 5 bases at V and 4 bases at J, with 11 bases in the middle. In DNA form, the CDR3 reads TGTGCCAGCAGCCCCGGGTTGGGCTATGGCTACACCTTC. Its protein is CASSPGLGYGYTF.

The chain recombines TRBV18 with TRBJ1-1; D is undetermined. V lost 2 bases and J lost 0, with 7 bases in between. The CDR3 consists of 14 residues. The germline CDR1 and CDR2 sequences are KGHSH and LQKENI. The CDR3 sequence: CASSPEQLNTEAFF. Written as DNA, the CDR3 is TGTGCCAGCTCACCAGAACAGCTGAACACTGAAGCTTTCTTT.

The J gene is TRBJ2-1, the V gene TRBV5-1; the D gene is possibly TRBD2 (7 bases). The V gene's germline CDR1 is SGHRS and CDR2 YFSETQ. This CDR3 spans 13 amino acids. The V gene lost 5 bases and the J gene lost 8 bases, with 14 bases spanning the gap. CDR3 coding DNA: TGCGCCAGCAGTTCGGGCGGGGGCGATGAGCAGTTCTTC. It is translated as CASSSGGGDEQFF.

The J gene is TRBJ2-1, the V gene TRBV27; 7 positions agree with TRBD1. J was trimmed by 9 bases and V by 3 bases; bases with no gene match: 11. The CDR3 loop spans 15 amino acids. The germline CDR1 and CDR2 sequences are MNHEY and SMNVEV (reference sequence). The CDR3 sequence: CASSFRQGEGAEQFF. The CDR3 nucleotides read TGTGCCAGCAGTTTTCGTCAGGGTGAGGGGGCTGAGCAGTTCTTC.

The V call is TRBV4-1, the J call TRBJ1-4, with a tentative D call TRBD1 (6 bases). Germline V gene lookup returns CDR1 MGHRA and CDR2 YSYEKL. This CDR3 is built from 17 residues. V shed 0 bases and J shed 12 bases, with 23 bases lying between them. CDR3 protein: CASSQDSGQRKPPELFF. The CDR3 nucleotides read TGCGCCAGCAGCCAAGACTCAGGACAGCGAAAACCCCCCGAACTGTTTTTT.

The CDR3 region has the DNA TGTGCCAGCAGCTTAGTTCCGGGACAGCAAGATACGCAGTATTTT. Protein product: CASSLVPGQQDTQYF. This chain connects TRBV5-5 to TRBJ2-3, with 7 bases matching TRBD1. Germline CDR1 is SGHKS and CDR2 is YYEKEE (reference sequence). This CDR3 has 15 residues. The J segment lost 5 bases and the V segment lost 2 bases, leaving 8 bases of the junction unmatched. Full variable domain (outside the CDR3, taken from reference TRBV5-5 and TRBJ2-3): DAGVTQSPTHLIKTRGQQVTLRCSPISGHKSVSWYQQVLGQGPQFIFQYYEKEERGRGNFPDRFSARQFPNYSSELNVNALLLGDSALYLCASSLVPGQQDTQYFGPGTRLTVL.

On this clone itself: A read error may produce the germline difference seen at one junction end. In the same sample, other DNA sequences code for this CDR3. The J gene is TRBJ1-1, the V gene TRBV27; D remains unclear. CDR3 size: 14 residues. The germline gives CDR1 MNHEY, CDR2 SMNVEV (reference sequence). CDR3 residues: CASSFSGLNTEAFF. The CDR3 DNA reads as TGTGCCAGCAGTTTTTCAGGTTTGAACACTGAGGCTTTCTTT.

The chain links TRBV5-1 to TRBJ2-3; D gene unclear. The CDR3 is made up of 13 amino acids. Trimming left V 0 bases short and J 4 bases short, with 6 bases between. Per the germline V gene, CDR1 is SGHRS and CDR2 is YFSETQ. CDR3 sequence reads: CASSLEASDTQYF. The CDR3 DNA reads as TGCGCCAGCAGCTTGGAAGCATCAGATACGCAGTATTTT.

This clone ranks as large (0.1 to 1%). The rearrangement joins TRBV5-6 to TRBJ1-1, with 7 bases aligning to TRBD1. Trimming cost V 3 bases and J 3 bases; bases outside gene matches: 8. This CDR3 has 15 residues. The germline CDR1 and CDR2 sequences are SGHDT and YYEEEE. CDR3 amino acids: CASSSSHRGDTEAFF. CDR3 sequence (DNA): TGTGCCAGCAGCTCATCTCACAGGGGTGACACTGAAGCTTTCTTT. Together with reference TRBV5-6 and TRBJ1-1, the CDR3 gives the full variable domain: DAGVTQSPTHLIKTRGQQVTLRCSPKSGHDTVSWYQQALGQGPQFIFQYYEEEERQRGNFPDRFSGHQFPNYSSELNVNALLLGDSALYLCASSSSHRGDTEAFFGQGTRLTVV.

The chain carries TRBV6-5 and TRBJ2-5, with D perhaps matching TRBD1 (6 bases). V dropped 5 bases and J dropped 2 bases, with 9 bases sitting between them. Germline V lookup: CDR1 MNHEY, CDR2 SVGAGI. CDR3 size: 13 residues. The CDR3 protein is CASSPGVQETQYF. The CDR3 DNA reads TGTGCCAGCAGTCCAGGGGTTCAAGAGACCCAGTACTTC.

The V call is TRBV7-6, the J call TRBJ1-5; TRBD1 matches 7 bases. Germline CDR1 is SGHVS and CDR2 is FNYEAQ. V lost 5 bases to trimming and J lost 4 bases; unmatched junction nucleotides: 8. The CDR3 is 15 amino acids. CDR3: CASSPGGQTNQPQHF. The CDR3 coding sequence is TGTGCCAGCAGCCCCGGGGGACAGACGAATCAGCCCCAGCATTTT.

The chain recombines TRBV7-9 with TRBJ1-5; 8 bases align to TRBD1. Germline lookup yields CDR1 SEHNR and CDR2 FQNEAQ (reference sequence). The CDR3 runs to 15 residues. The J segment lost 4 bases and the V segment lost 5 bases, leaving 7 bases of the junction unmatched. CDR3 residues: CASSQGQGDNQPQHF. In DNA form, the CDR3 reads TGTGCCAGCAGCCAAGGACAGGGAGATAATCAGCCCCAGCATTTT.

This chain joins TRBV29-1 and TRBJ2-7, with TRBD1 identical over 9 bases. The length of the CDR3 is 15 residues. Trimming at V came to 6 bases and at J to 1 base, leaving 10 bases not matched to a gene. Germline V gene data show CDR1 as SQVTM and CDR2 as ANQGSEA. The CDR3 protein is CSVSGGQGGSYEQYF. CDR3 bases: TGCAGCGTCTCCGGGGGACAGGGAGGATCCTACGAGCAGTACTTC.